This T cell receptor (beta chain) was observed in a study of cytomegalovirus exposure and HLA in healthy donors. The PCR made use of 60 Vbeta and 13 Jbeta primers. Clones were read by immunoSEQ multiplex PCR, and TCRdb kept only the in-frame ones, dropping some. The table shows more than 85,000 clones, with more than 60% occurring only once. The CDR3 consists of 13 residues. Trimming shortened V by 5 bases and J by 3 bases, and 11 bases separated the two germline ends. Looked up from germline, CDR1 is SGHTA and CDR2 is FQGTGA. The chain couples TRBV7-3 to TRBJ2-7, with TRBD2 as a possible D gene (6 bases). This sequence originates from a woman between 18 and 30 years old in good health and CMV-seropositive. The sequenced sample consisted of PBMCs. This chain's CDR3 is CASSVGLNYEQYF. The CDR3 DNA reads TGTGCCAGCAGCGTGGGACTTAACTACGAGCAGTACTTC.